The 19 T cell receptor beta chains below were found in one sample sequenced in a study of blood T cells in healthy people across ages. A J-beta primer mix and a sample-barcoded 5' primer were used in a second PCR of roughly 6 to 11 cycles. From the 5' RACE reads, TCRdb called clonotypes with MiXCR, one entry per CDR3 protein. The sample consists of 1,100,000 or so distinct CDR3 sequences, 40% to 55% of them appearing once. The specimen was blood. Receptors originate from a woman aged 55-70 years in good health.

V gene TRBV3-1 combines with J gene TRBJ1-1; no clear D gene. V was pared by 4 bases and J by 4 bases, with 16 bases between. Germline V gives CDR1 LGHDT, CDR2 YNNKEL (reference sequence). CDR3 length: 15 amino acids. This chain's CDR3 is CASSPTSSSFTEAFF. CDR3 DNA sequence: TGTGCCAGCAGCCCCACCTCTAGCAGCTTCACTGAAGCTTTCTTT.

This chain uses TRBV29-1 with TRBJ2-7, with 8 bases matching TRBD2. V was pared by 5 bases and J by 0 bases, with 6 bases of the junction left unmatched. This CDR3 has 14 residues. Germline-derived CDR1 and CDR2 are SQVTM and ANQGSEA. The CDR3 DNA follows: TGCAGCGTTCGAGCGGGAGACCTCTCCTACGAGCAGTACTTC. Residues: CSVRAGDLSYEQYF.

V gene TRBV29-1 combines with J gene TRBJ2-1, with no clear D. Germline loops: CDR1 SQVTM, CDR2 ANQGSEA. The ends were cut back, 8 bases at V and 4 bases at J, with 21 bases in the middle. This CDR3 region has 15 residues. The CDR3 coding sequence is TGCAGCCCCGCCTGTCACCTTCCGAAGTACAATGAGCAGTTCTTC. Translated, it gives CSPACHLPKYNEQFF.

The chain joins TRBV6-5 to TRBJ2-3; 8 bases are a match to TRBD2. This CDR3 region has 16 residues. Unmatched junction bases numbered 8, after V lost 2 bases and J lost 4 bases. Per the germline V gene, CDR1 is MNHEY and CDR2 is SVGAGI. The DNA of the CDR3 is TGTGCCAGCAGTTACCGCGGAGGGACTAGAGCAGATACGCAGTATTTT. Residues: CASSYRGGTRADTQYF.

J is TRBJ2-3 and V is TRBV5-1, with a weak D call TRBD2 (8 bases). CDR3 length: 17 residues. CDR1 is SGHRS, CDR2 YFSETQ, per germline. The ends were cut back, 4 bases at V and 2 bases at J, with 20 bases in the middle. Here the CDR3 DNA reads TGCGCCAGCAGCCAGGGGGTCGCGGGAGGATCCACAGATACGCAGTATTTT. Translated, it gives CASSQGVAGGSTDTQYF.

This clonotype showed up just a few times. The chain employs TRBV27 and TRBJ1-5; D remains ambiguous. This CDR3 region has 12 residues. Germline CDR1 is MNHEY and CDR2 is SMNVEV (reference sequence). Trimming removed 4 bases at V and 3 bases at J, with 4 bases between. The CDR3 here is CASSYLNQPQHF. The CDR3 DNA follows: TGTGCCAGCAGTTACCTCAATCAGCCCCAGCATTTT.

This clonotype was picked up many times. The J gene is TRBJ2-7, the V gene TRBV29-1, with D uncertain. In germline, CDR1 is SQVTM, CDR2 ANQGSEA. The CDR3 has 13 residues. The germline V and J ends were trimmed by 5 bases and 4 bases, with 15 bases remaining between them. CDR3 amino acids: CSVKSPVSYEQYF. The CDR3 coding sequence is TGCAGCGTTAAGAGTCCCGTTTCGTACGAGCAGTACTTC.

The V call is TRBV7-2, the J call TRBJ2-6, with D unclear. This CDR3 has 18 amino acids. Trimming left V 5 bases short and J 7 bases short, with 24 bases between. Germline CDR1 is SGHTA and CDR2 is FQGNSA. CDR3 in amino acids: CASSPRPGRYGKANVLTF. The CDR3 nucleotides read TGTGCCAGCAGCCCCCGACCGGGCCGGTATGGTAAAGCCAACGTCCTGACTTTC.

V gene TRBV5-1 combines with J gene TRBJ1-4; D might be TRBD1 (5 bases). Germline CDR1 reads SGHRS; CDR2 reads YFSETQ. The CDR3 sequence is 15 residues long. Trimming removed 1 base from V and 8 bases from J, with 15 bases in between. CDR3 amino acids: CASSLRGVNGEKLFF. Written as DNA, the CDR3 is TGCGCCAGCAGCTTGCGGGGGGTGAACGGAGAAAAACTGTTTTTT.

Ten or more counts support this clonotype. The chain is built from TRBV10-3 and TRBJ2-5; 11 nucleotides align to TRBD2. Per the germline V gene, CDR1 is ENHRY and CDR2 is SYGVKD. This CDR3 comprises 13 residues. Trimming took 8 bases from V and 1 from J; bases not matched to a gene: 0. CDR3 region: CAIGTSGQETQYF. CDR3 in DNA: TGTGCCATCGGGACTAGCGGCCAAGAGACCCAGTACTTC.

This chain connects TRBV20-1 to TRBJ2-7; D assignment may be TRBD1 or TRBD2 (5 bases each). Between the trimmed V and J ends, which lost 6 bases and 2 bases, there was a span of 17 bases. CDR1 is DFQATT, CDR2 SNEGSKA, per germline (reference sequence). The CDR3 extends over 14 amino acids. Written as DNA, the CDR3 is TGCAGTGCCAGTCTTTTACGGGACCCCTACGAGCAGTACTTC. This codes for CSASLLRDPYEQYF.

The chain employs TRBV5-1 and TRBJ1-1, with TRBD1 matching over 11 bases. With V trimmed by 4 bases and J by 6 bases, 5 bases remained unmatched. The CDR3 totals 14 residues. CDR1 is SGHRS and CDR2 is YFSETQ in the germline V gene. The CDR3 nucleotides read TGCGCCAGCAGCACGGACAGGGGGCGTTCTGAAGCTTTCTTT. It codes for CASSTDRGRSEAFF. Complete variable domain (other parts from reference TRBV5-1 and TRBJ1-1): KAGVTQTPRYLIKTRGQQVTLSCSPISGHRSVSWYQQTPGQGLQFLFEYFSETQRNKGNFPGRFSGRQFSNSRSEMNVSTLELGDSALYLCASSTDRGRSEAFFGQGTRLTVV.

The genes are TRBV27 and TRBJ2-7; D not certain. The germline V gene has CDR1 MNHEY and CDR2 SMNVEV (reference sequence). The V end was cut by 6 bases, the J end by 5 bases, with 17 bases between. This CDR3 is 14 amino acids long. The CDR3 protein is CASRTGPTYDEQYF. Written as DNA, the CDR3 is TGTGCCAGCAGGACCGGGCCCACCTACGACGAGCAGTACTTC.

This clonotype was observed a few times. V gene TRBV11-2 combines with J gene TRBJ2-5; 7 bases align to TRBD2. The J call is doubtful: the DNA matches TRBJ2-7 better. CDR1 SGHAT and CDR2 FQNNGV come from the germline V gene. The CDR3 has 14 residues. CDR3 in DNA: TGTGCCAGCAGCGAAAGCGGGAACAAATACGAGCAGTACTTC. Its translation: CASSESGNKYEQYF.

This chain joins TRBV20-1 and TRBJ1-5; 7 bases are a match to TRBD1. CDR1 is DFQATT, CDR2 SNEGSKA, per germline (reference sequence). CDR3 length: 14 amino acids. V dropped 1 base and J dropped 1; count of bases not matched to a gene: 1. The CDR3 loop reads CSARAQGSNQPQHF. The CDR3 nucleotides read TGCAGTGCTAGAGCACAGGGGAGCAATCAGCCCCAGCATTTT.

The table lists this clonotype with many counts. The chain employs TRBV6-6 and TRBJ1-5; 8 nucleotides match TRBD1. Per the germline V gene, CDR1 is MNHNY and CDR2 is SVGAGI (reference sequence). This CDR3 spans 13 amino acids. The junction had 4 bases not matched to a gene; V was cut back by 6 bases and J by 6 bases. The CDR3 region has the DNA TGTGCCAGCAGCAACAGGGGGGGTCAGCCCCAGCATTTT. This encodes CASSNRGGQPQHF.

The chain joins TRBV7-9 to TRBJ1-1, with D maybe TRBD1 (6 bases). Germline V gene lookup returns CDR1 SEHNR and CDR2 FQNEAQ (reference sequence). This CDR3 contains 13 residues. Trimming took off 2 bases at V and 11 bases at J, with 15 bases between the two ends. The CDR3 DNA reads TGTGCCAGCAGCTTAAATTGGGGGGGCGAGGCTTTCTTT. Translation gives CASSLNWGGEAFF.

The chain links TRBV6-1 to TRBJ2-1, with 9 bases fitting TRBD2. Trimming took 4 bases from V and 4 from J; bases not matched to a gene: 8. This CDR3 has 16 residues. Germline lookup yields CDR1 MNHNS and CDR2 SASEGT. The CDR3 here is CASSGEGGGGYNEQFF. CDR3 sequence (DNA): TGTGCCAGCAGTGGGGAAGGCGGGGGGGGTTACAATGAGCAGTTCTTC.

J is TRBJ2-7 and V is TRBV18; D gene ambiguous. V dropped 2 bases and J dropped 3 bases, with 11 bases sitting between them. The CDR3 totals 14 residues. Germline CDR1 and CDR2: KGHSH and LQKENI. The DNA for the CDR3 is TGTGCCAGCTCACCAAAGTCTAACGGCTACGAGCAGTACTTC. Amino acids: CASSPKSNGYEQYF.